Each of the 27 T cell receptor beta chains below was sequenced from the same sample in a study of T cell repertoires in cytomegalovirus infection (dated by TCRdb to between 2018 and 2021). TCRdb lists the instrument as Illumina HiSeq 1500. Clones were called with MiXCR by TCRdb after fastp trimmed the public reads at Q25, and only in-frame beta chains were retained. Rows are unified per CDR3 protein, each entry keeping the most common DNA and genes. Within this sample are about 740,000 distinct CDR3 sequences, with 35% of them counted one time only. In total, the top ten clones hold 2.5% to 3.5% of the sample. Sequenced input: PBMCs. The source of these receptors is a human donor in good health (CMV status not recorded). Some clones in this sample may be carry-over from other donors' samples.

This clonotype occurred a few times. CDR3: CASSGGQPSYEQYF. The CDR3 DNA follows: TGTGCCAGCAGTGGAGGACAGCCGTCCTACGAGCAGTACTTC. The V call is TRBV6-1, the J call TRBJ2-7, with D tentatively TRBD1 (6 bases). Germline values: CDR1 MNHNS, CDR2 SASEGT. The CDR3 covers 14 residues. The V and J ends lost 4 bases and 1 base respectively, with 11 bases between them.

This rearrangement joins TRBV5-5 to TRBJ2-5; the match to TRBD2 covers 7 bases. V lost 1 base to trimming and J lost 4 bases; unmatched junction nucleotides: 1. The length of the CDR3 is 13 residues. Per germline, CDR1 SGHKS and CDR2 YYEKEE (reference sequence). CDR3 nucleotide sequence: TGTGCCAGCAGCTTGTCTAGCGGAGAGACCCAGTACTTC. The encoded protein is CASSLSSGETQYF.

This rearrangement joins TRBV12-3 or TRBV12-4 to TRBJ2-5; 7 bases fit TRBD2. After removal of 6 bases from V and 1 base from J, the junction contained 5 bases not matched to a gene. The CDR3 loop spans 14 amino acids. CDR3 sequence (DNA): TGTGCCAGCAGACTGCGGGGGATCCAAGAGACCCAGTACTTC. This sequence encodes CASRLRGIQETQYF.

This sequence joins TRBV5-4 and TRBJ2-7; D remains ambiguous. V lost 8 bases to trimming and J lost 3 bases, with 15 bases between them. CDR3 length: 13 amino acids. The V gene's germline CDR1 is SGHNT and CDR2 YYREEE (reference sequence). CDR3 in DNA: TGTGCCAGTTCGGTCCCGAATAACTACGAGCAGTACTTC. Translating gives CASSVPNNYEQYF. Full variable domain (remainder filled in from reference TRBV5-4 and TRBJ2-7): ETGVTQSPTHLIKTRGQQVTLRCSSQSGHNTVSWYQQALGQGPQFIFQYYREEENGRGNFPPRFSGLQFPNYSSELNVNALELDDSALYLCASSVPNNYEQYFGPGTRLTVT.

The rearrangement uses TRBV7-2 and TRBJ1-6, with no clear D. CDR1 is SGHTA and CDR2 is FQGNSA in the germline V gene. Trimming left V 1 base short and J 6 bases short, with 22 bases between. The CDR3 runs 19 residues. The CDR3 nucleotides read TGTGCCAGCAGCTTAGTGAGTCTGGCCGGGTCCCCTCTTAATTCACCCCTCCACTTT. Its translation: CASSLVSLAGSPLNSPLHF.

This sequence joins TRBV29-1 and TRBJ1-1; D uncertain. The CDR3 has 13 residues. Trimming shortened V by 1 base and J by 3 bases, and 9 bases separated the two germline ends. The germline V gene has CDR1 SQVTM and CDR2 ANQGSEA. The DNA of the CDR3 is TGCAGCGTTGAAGCCGGGCTGCACACTGAAGCTTTCTTT. Its protein is CSVEAGLHTEAFF.

V gene TRBV15 combines with J gene TRBJ1-5; 7 bases match TRBD1. This CDR3 contains 17 residues. Trimming at V came to 3 bases and at J to 2 bases, leaving 10 bases not matched to a gene. Germline CDR1 LNHNV, CDR2 YYDKDF (reference sequence). CDR3 DNA sequence: TGTGCCACCAGCAGGGGGTTCACAGGGGTTGGCAATCAGCCCCAGCATTTT. Residues: CATSRGFTGVGNQPQHF.

In this sample, this clonotype turned up many times. V gene TRBV7-2 combines with J gene TRBJ1-1, with a tentative D call TRBD1 (6 bases). Germline CDR1 and CDR2: SGHTA and FQGNSA. Trimming took 2 bases from V and 0 from J, leaving 13 bases between them. The CDR3 loop spans 16 amino acids. The CDR3, as DNA: TGTGCCAGCAGCTTATCGGACAGAAACATGAACACTGAAGCTTTCTTT. The encoded protein is CASSLSDRNMNTEAFF.

This clonotype was counted ten times or more. This rearrangement joins TRBV28 to TRBJ2-5; 10 bases line up with TRBD2. The CDR3 is 14 residues long. CDR1 is MDHEN and CDR2 is SYDVKM in the germline V gene. Unmatched junction bases numbered 0, after V lost 2 bases and J lost 3 bases. CDR3 in DNA: TGTGCCAGCAGTTTACTAGCGGGAGAAGAGACCCAGTACTTC. Its protein is CASSLLAGEETQYF. Full variable domain (remainder filled in from reference TRBV28 and TRBJ2-5): DVKVTQSSRYLVKRTGEKVFLECVQDMDHENMFWYRQDPGLGLRLIYFSYDVKMKEKGDIPEGYSVSREKKERFSLILESASTNQTSMYLCASSLLAGEETQYFGPGTRLLVL.

The V gene is TRBV6-1, the J gene TRBJ2-4; 7 positions agree with TRBD2. The germline gives CDR1 MNHNS, CDR2 SASEGT. The CDR3 is made up of 14 amino acids. V gave up 5 bases and J gave up 3 bases; unmatched junction bases: 4. CDR3 coding DNA: TGTGCCAGCAGTTATGGGGGGGGCAAAAACATTCAGTACTTC. Protein product: CASSYGGGKNIQYF.

The sample holds a few counts of this clonotype. The genes are TRBV28 and TRBJ2-2; tentatively, D is TRBD1 (6 bases). The CDR3 spans 13 residues. CDR1 and CDR2 (germline): MDHEN, SYDVKM. V lost 5 bases, J lost 5 bases, and 9 bases lay in between. The CDR3 DNA follows: TGTGCCAGCAGTGTGGACAGTACCGGGGAGCTGTTTTTT. Its protein product is CASSVDSTGELFF.

The chain combines TRBV28 with TRBJ2-7, with TRBD1 identical over 7 bases. The CDR3 length is 15 residues. CDR1 and CDR2 (germline): MDHEN, SYDVKM. The V and J ends lost 5 bases and 3 bases, in that order; junction bases with no gene match: 10. The CDR3 nucleotides read TGTGCCAGCAGTCACCGACAGGGATTTAACTACGAGCAGTACTTC. Protein: CASSHRQGFNYEQYF.

This clonotype came up a few times. The CDR3 region is CASSEGGFSDTQYF. The CDR3 region has the DNA TGTGCCAGCAGTGAAGGCGGGTTTTCAGATACGCAGTATTTT. V and J are TRBV2 and TRBJ2-3; D may be TRBD2 (5 bases). CDR1 is SNHLY, CDR2 FYNNEI, per germline. The CDR3 consists of 14 residues. V was pared by 1 base and J by 4 bases, with 9 bases between.

CDR3 sequence (DNA): TGTGCCATCAGTGAAGGGGGCGTATGGTATGGCTACACCTTC. Translated, it gives CAISEGGVWYGYTF. The rearrangement links TRBV10-3 to TRBJ1-2, with 7 positions matching TRBD1. Trimming cost V 3 bases and J 5 bases; bases outside gene matches: 6. Germline V gene data show CDR1 as ENHRY and CDR2 as SYGVKD. The CDR3 spans 14 residues.

This chain uses TRBV15 with TRBJ2-7; 9 nucleotides agree with TRBD2. The CDR3 totals 18 residues. CDR1 LNHNV and CDR2 YYDKDF come from the germline V gene (reference sequence). Trimming took 0 bases from V and 2 from J; bases not matched to a gene: 11. In DNA form, the CDR3 reads TGTGCCACCAGCAGAGATCCTAGACTAAGCGGGGGGACCTACGAGCAGTACTTC. Its protein product is CATSRDPRLSGGTYEQYF.

This clonotype was observed a few times. The rearrangement joins TRBV28 to TRBJ1-1; tentatively, D is TRBD1 (6 bases). Germline V lookup: CDR1 MDHEN, CDR2 SYDVKM. The CDR3 contains 15 residues. Trimming removed 5 bases from V and 0 bases from J, with 13 bases in between. CDR3 in DNA: TGTGCCAGCAGTGAAACGGGACACATGAACACTGAAGCTTTCTTT. It specifies CASSETGHMNTEAFF.

The chain has TRBV19 and TRBJ1-1; D remains ambiguous. The CDR3 runs 13 residues. V was shortened by 5 bases and J by 7 bases, with 14 bases between the two germline ends. Germline V gene sequence: CDR1 LNHDA, CDR2 SQIVND (reference sequence). Written as DNA, the CDR3 is TGTGCCAGTAGTCGTGCTACTAGGCGTGAAGCTTTCTTT. Its translation: CASSRATRREAFF.

The sample holds a few counts of this clonotype. J is TRBJ1-1 and V is TRBV28; possible D gene TRBD1, 5 bases. The V and J ends lost 6 bases and 1 base respectively, with 12 bases between them. Germline loops: CDR1 MDHEN, CDR2 SYDVKM. The CDR3 has 14 amino acids. The chain's CDR3 is CASSLKTANTEAFF. The CDR3 DNA reads as TGTGCCAGCAGCCTGAAGACAGCGAACACTGAAGCTTTCTTT.

The genes are TRBV28 and TRBJ2-7; tentatively, D is TRBD2 (7 bases). Germline V gene data show CDR1 as MDHEN and CDR2 as SYDVKM. V was shortened by 4 bases and J by 3 bases, with 19 bases between the two germline ends. The CDR3 contains 16 residues. The CDR3 reads CASSSTGGLSYYEQYF. The DNA of the CDR3 is TGTGCCAGCAGTTCTACCGGGGGGCTCTCCTACTACGAGCAGTACTTC.

The chain combines TRBV7-8 with TRBJ2-7, with a tentative D call TRBD1 (7 bases). CDR3 length: 16 residues. The germline V gene encodes CDR1 SGHVS and CDR2 FQNEAQ. Between the trimmed V and J ends, which lost 6 bases and 3 bases, there was a span of 21 bases. CDR3 sequence reads: CASRKIGGGDNYEQYF. The CDR3 coding sequence is TGTGCCAGCAGGAAGATAGGGGGCGGGGATAACTACGAGCAGTACTTC.

This clonotype appeared a single time. A much larger clone differs by one base, so this may be a read error. It is likely a read error, because the conserved phenylalanine at the end of the CDR3 is missing. The CDR3 spells CASSAPNTEAFC. The CDR3 DNA reads TGTGCCAGCAGCGCACCGAACACTGAAGCTTTCTGT. J is TRBJ1-1 and V is TRBV12-3 or TRBV12-4; D call uncertain. This CDR3 contains 12 residues. V was pared by 6 bases and J by 1 base, with 6 bases between.

This chain joins TRBV2 and TRBJ2-7; D may match TRBD1 or TRBD2 (5 bases each). This CDR3 is built from 14 residues. Between the trimmed V and J ends, which lost 7 bases and 1 base, there was a span of 14 bases. Per the germline V gene, CDR1 is SNHLY and CDR2 is FYNNEI. CDR3 in amino acids: CASIINGGSYEQYF. DNA of the CDR3: TGTGCCAGCATTATAAATGGGGGATCCTACGAGCAGTACTTC.

This clonotype was recorded at least ten times. The V call is TRBV7-2, the J call TRBJ1-5; TRBD1 matches at 11 bases. Germline values: CDR1 SGHTA, CDR2 FQGNSA. CDR3 size: 15 residues. J lost 5 bases, V lost 6 bases, and 6 bases had no gene match. The CDR3 protein is CASSSDRGQYQPQHF. CDR3 nucleotide sequence: TGTGCCAGCAGTTCGGACAGGGGGCAATATCAGCCCCAGCATTTT.

V gene TRBV7-6 combines with J gene TRBJ2-3; D is ambiguous. The CDR3 sequence is 14 residues long. Trimming shortened V by 0 bases and J by 4 bases, and 8 bases separated the two germline ends. Looked up from germline, CDR1 is SGHVS and CDR2 is FNYEAQ. In DNA, the CDR3 is TGTGCCAGCAGCTTAGCTGGAATACCAGATACGCAGTATTTT. This codes for CASSLAGIPDTQYF.

As regards this clonotype: A much larger clone lies a single base off, so this may be a read error. The CDR3 loop reads CASRSRGGLGNTF. CDR3 in DNA: TGTGCCAGCAGGTCCCGTGGAGGTTTGGGCAACACCTTC. J is TRBJ1-2 and V is TRBV28; D gene unclear. The V gene's germline CDR1 is MDHEN and CDR2 SYDVKM. The CDR3 extends over 13 amino acids. Between the trimmed V and J ends, which lost 6 bases and 12 bases, there was a span of 20 bases.

The chain carries TRBV19 and TRBJ2-1; 10 bases line up with TRBD1. From germline, CDR1 is LNHDA and CDR2 SQIVND (reference sequence). V lost 4 bases, J lost 0 bases, and 6 bases stayed unmatched. The CDR3 length is 17 residues. Here the CDR3 reads CASSRQGAVSSYNEQFF. The CDR3 bases are TGTGCCAGTAGTAGACAGGGGGCGGTGAGCTCCTACAATGAGCAGTTCTTC.

This clonotype has more than one count but fewer than ten. The chain joins TRBV6-2 or TRBV6-3 to TRBJ1-1; 11 nucleotides agree with TRBD1. The germline gives CDR1 MNHEY, CDR2 SVGEGT. The CDR3 runs 18 residues. The trim removed 0 bases at V and 5 bases at J, leaving 11 bases unmatched. Here the CDR3 reads CASSYSGQGAPGRTEAFF. For the CDR3, the DNA is TGTGCCAGCAGTTACTCCGGACAGGGGGCGCCGGGTCGAACTGAAGCTTTCTTT.